What follows describes a single TCR beta chain. Clones were read by immunoSEQ multiplex PCR, and TCRdb kept only the in-frame ones, dropping some. The sample consists of about 68,000 clones, under 98% of them appearing once. This sample was taken from a study of technical replicates of blood from a handful of donors. From germline, CDR1 is SQVTM and CDR2 ANQGSEA. Trimming shortened V by 3 bases and J by 4 bases, and 10 bases separated the two germline ends. The length of the CDR3 is 13 residues. The chain joins TRBV29-1 to TRBJ2-1, with D maybe TRBD2 (6 bases). The sequenced material came from T cells isolated from PBMCs. The receptor was derived from a human donor in good health. The CDR3: CSVDYREYNEQFF. The CDR3 DNA is TGCAGCGTTGATTACCGGGAGTACAATGAGCAGTTCTTC.